The clone carrying this T cell receptor beta chain has a handful of counts. Trimming shortened V by 3 bases and J by 7 bases, and 9 bases separated the two germline ends. The V gene's germline CDR1 is SGHTA and CDR2 FQGTGA. CDR3 size: 13 residues. The data belong to a study of T cells in Graves' hyperthyroidism and ophthalmopathy. Every diagnosis used clinical symptoms, serum thyroxine and TRAb, thyroid ultrasound and orbital computed tomography. Amplification of TCR beta CDR3 regions was performed using RNA transcripts as template. A set of HTBI primers served as the primers for a first-round RT-PCR of the TCR CDR3. Each CDR3 protein gets one entry after TCRdb re-called the multiplex PCR reads with MiXCR. The sample holds hundreds of thousands of distinct CDR3 sequences, 15% to 20% seen once.

The material sequenced was blood. The receptor comes from a woman younger than 45 with Graves' hyperthyroidism. The gene calls are TRBV7-3 and TRBJ1-4; the D is unclear. CDR3 residues: CASSFGPGEKLFF. CDR3 nucleotide sequence: TGTGCCAGCAGCTTCGGGCCTGGTGAAAAACTGTTTTTT.